The 18 T cell receptor beta chains given below trace back to one sample, sequenced in a study of blood T cell repertoires in COVID-19 (TCRdb year 2020). The library was built by means of the immunoSEQ multiplex PCR assay. Sourced from immuneACCESS, this table was stored by TCRdb with only in-frame sequences that have V and J called. A share of the clones is absent; for the studies checked, an unresolved V gene accounts for under half, and the remainder has no known explanation. This sample lists around 70,000 clones; about four fifths were detected once. Around 21% of the sample lies in the top ten. Material for sequencing was peripheral blood. These receptors were obtained from a man in his 70s with acute or convalescent COVID-19.

The chain employs TRBV19 and TRBJ2-3; D ambiguous. CDR3 length: 13 amino acids. V lost 4 bases to trimming and J lost 6 bases, with 11 bases between them. Germline loops: CDR1 LNHDA, CDR2 SQIVND (reference sequence). The CDR3: CASSTQPHDTQYF. In DNA, the CDR3 is TGTGCCAGTAGTACACAGCCCCACGATACGCAGTATTTT.

The rearrangement uses TRBV2 and TRBJ2-7; TRBD1 is a possible D gene (9 bases). V shed 6 bases and J shed 5 bases, with 23 bases lying between them. Germline CDR1 reads SNHLY; CDR2 reads FYNNEI. The CDR3 has 16 amino acids. The CDR3 sequence is CASSPGGDRELNEQYF. The CDR3, as DNA: TGTGCCAGCAGCCCGGGGGGGGACAGGGAGTTGAACGAGCAGTACTTC.

The genes are TRBV13 and TRBJ2-7; 9 bases line up with TRBD2. This CDR3 spans 15 amino acids. The V gene end was trimmed by 4 bases and the J gene end by 4 bases; junction bases not matched to a gene: 8. CDR1 PRHDT and CDR2 FYEKMQ come from the germline V gene (reference sequence). This CDR3 reads CASSSTLAGEYEQYF. CDR3 nucleotides: TGTGCCAGCAGCTCCACACTAGCGGGCGAGTACGAGCAGTACTTC. The full variable domain, with the rest looked up from reference TRBV13 and TRBJ2-7, is AAGVIQSPRHLIKEKRETATLKCYPIPRHDTVYWYQQGPGQDPQFLISFYEKMQSDKGSIPDRFSAQQFSDYHSELNMSSLELGDSALYFCASSSTLAGEYEQYFGPGTRLTVT.

V usage is TRBV7-2 and J usage is TRBJ1-2; maybe TRBD1 (5 bases). Germline lookup yields CDR1 SGHTA and CDR2 FQGNSA. This CDR3 region has 14 residues. V was trimmed by 5 bases and J by 4 bases, leaving 14 bases between them. This CDR3 is CASSTDRGVYGYTF. In nucleotides, the CDR3 is TGTGCCAGCAGCACCGACCGGGGGGTCTATGGCTACACCTTC.

CDR3 protein: CASYVAAGGLLNTEAFF. For the CDR3, the DNA is TGTGCCAGCTACGTGGCGGCCGGCGGACTGCTGAACACTGAAGCTTTCTTT. The genes are TRBV28 and TRBJ1-1; D not resolved. Per the germline V gene, CDR1 is MDHEN and CDR2 is SYDVKM. With 8 bases removed from V and 0 bases from J, the gap between germline ends came to 22 bases. The CDR3 spans 17 residues.

The rearrangement uses TRBV10-2 and TRBJ2-1; tentative D call: TRBD1 (6 bases). The germline V gene has CDR1 WSHSY and CDR2 SAAADI. Trimming took off 9 bases at V and 3 bases at J, with 15 bases between the two ends. The CDR3 has 14 residues. CDR3 bases: TGCGCCAGTAAACGGGACATCGGCTACAATGAGCAGTTCTTC. Encoded protein: CASKRDIGYNEQFF.

The V call is TRBV9, the J call TRBJ2-2, with a tentative D call TRBD2 (6 bases). V dropped 0 bases and J dropped 0 bases, with 6 bases sitting between them. The CDR3 runs to 15 residues. From germline, CDR1 is SGDLS and CDR2 YYNGEE. CDR3: CASSVGLANTGELFF. CDR3 nucleotides: TGTGCCAGCAGCGTAGGACTAGCGAACACCGGGGAGCTGTTTTTT.

The chain combines TRBV25-1 with TRBJ1-6, with 11 bases that match TRBD1. The germline V gene encodes CDR1 MGHDK and CDR2 SYGVNS. V shed 6 bases, J shed 8 bases, and the junction held 6 bases outside the gene matches. CDR3 length equals 15 residues. CDR3 DNA: TGTGCCAGCAGCGGGACAGGGGGTCGGGATTCACCCCTCCACTTT. This encodes CASSGTGGRDSPLHF. Full variable domain (outside the CDR3, taken from reference TRBV25-1 and TRBJ1-6): EADIYQTPRYLVIGTGKKITLECSQTMGHDKMYWYQQDPGMELHLIHYSYGVNSTEKGDLSSESTVSRIRTEHFPLTLESARPSHTSQYLCASSGTGGRDSPLHFGNGTRLTVT.

The chain joins TRBV7-2 to TRBJ2-7; the match to TRBD2 covers 8 bases. CDR1 and CDR2 (germline): SGHTA, FQGNSA. The junction had 4 bases not matched to a gene; V was cut back by 3 bases and J by 0 bases. The length of the CDR3 is 15 residues. This CDR3 is CASSFPGTSSYEQYF. CDR3 coding DNA: TGTGCCAGCAGCTTCCCCGGGACTAGCTCCTACGAGCAGTACTTC.

This chain joins TRBV12-3 or TRBV12-4 and TRBJ2-5; D is uncertain. This CDR3 contains 12 residues. Trimming stripped 4 bases from V and 5 bases from J, with 8 bases between. Here the CDR3 reads CASSWQIETQYF. The CDR3 nucleotides are TGTGCCAGCAGTTGGCAGATTGAGACCCAGTACTTC.

CDR3 protein: CASSETSGSYEQYF. The CDR3 nucleotides read TGCGCCAGCAGTGAGACTAGCGGCTCCTACGAGCAGTACTTC. The chain joins TRBV10-2 to TRBJ2-7, with 8 bases lining up with TRBD2. Germline assignment: CDR1 WSHSY and CDR2 SAAADI. This CDR3 has 14 amino acids. The trim removed 2 bases at V and 0 bases at J, leaving 0 bases unmatched.

V gene TRBV7-8 combines with J gene TRBJ1-4, with a weak D call TRBD1 (6 bases). V lost 5 bases, J lost 2 bases, and 9 bases lay in between. CDR1 is SGHVS, CDR2 FQNEAQ, per germline. The CDR3 consists of 14 residues. CDR3 residues: CASSPRGTNEKLFF. The CDR3 nucleotides read TGTGCCAGCAGCCCCAGGGGCACTAATGAAAAACTGTTTTTT.

This clone was recorded a few times. The chain is built from TRBV19 and TRBJ1-3; D might be TRBD1 (5 bases). V was shortened by 5 bases and J by 0 bases, with 11 bases between the two germline ends. Per the germline V gene, CDR1 is LNHDA and CDR2 is SQIVND (reference sequence). The CDR3 extends over 15 amino acids. The CDR3 DNA sequence: TGTGCCAGTAGTCCATCGACAGCCTCTGGAAACACCATATATTTT. Its protein is CASSPSTASGNTIYF.

This clone was counted a few times. The chain recombines TRBV7-2 with TRBJ2-7, with 10 nucleotides matching TRBD1. With 0 bases clipped from V and 7 bases from J, the junction kept 9 bases outside the gene matches. In germline, CDR1 is SGHTA, CDR2 FQGNSA. This CDR3 is 16 amino acids long. CDR3 residues: CASSLASRTGGGEQYF. The CDR3 nucleotides are TGTGCCAGCAGCTTAGCGTCGAGGACAGGGGGAGGTGAGCAGTACTTC.

This clone appeared a few times. The rearrangement uses TRBV7-9 and TRBJ1-2, with D perhaps TRBD1 (5 bases). CDR1 SEHNR and CDR2 FQNEAQ come from the germline V gene (reference sequence). V was pared by 4 bases and J by 8 bases, with 14 bases between. The CDR3 is made up of 13 amino acids. Written as DNA, the CDR3 is TGTGCCAGCAGCTCCGGACAAGACCGCGGCTACACCTTC. Its protein is CASSSGQDRGYTF.

The V and J genes are TRBV3-1 (or the pseudogene TRBV3-2) and TRBJ2-1; 7 bases map to TRBD2. The germline V gene encodes CDR1 LGHDT and CDR2 YNNKEL (reference sequence). The CDR3 spans 16 residues. Germline trimming cut 2 bases from V and 2 bases from J; bases unmatched to any gene: 6. CDR3 coding DNA: TGTGCCAGCAGCCAATGGGCGGGAGCAACCTACAATGAGCAGTTCTTC. This gives the protein CASSQWAGATYNEQFF.

The V gene is TRBV2, the J gene TRBJ2-7, with D possibly TRBD2 on 5 matching bases. The CDR3 spans 14 residues. Germline values: CDR1 SNHLY, CDR2 FYNNEI. V lost 4 bases to trimming and J lost 4 bases, with 14 bases between them. The DNA for the CDR3 is TGTGCCAGCAGTGTTCTACCGGGGATGTACGAGCAGTACTTC. It is translated as CASSVLPGMYEQYF.

This clone was seen a single time. The chain recombines TRBV11-3 with TRBJ2-3; 9 bases align to TRBD1. After removal of 6 bases from V and 2 bases from J, the junction contained 6 bases not matched to a gene. The CDR3 totals 15 residues. Per germline, CDR1 SGHNT and CDR2 YENEEA. The CDR3 DNA reads TGTGCCAGCAGTCCGGGACAGGGAGCCACAGATACGCAGTATTTT. It translates to CASSPGQGATDTQYF.